This is a list of T cell receptor beta chains from one sample in a study of technical replicates of blood from a handful of donors. Produced via immunoSEQ multiplex PCR; TCRdb's table is partial and in-frame only. This table holds about 79,000 clones, 85% to 95% found once. Specimen: T cells isolated from PBMCs. Every receptor here comes from a human donor in good health. Both conserved end residues are part of each CDR3. The D gene is left open where the match is weak. For some rows the clone size is stated as once, few or many, or as a class when expanded; others skip it.

clone_size	d_call	v_call	j_call	cdr3_nt	cdr3_aa
.	TRBD2	TRBV4-1	TRBJ2-3	TGCGCCAGCAGCCAAGATCCGGGGGCGGGGGGGCAAGATACGCAGTATTTT	CASSQDPGAGGQDTQYF
.	TRBD1	TRBV6-1	TRBJ1-2	TGTGCCAGCAGCCTGGACAGGGTAAGCGGCTACACCTTC	CASSLDRVSGYTF
.	TRBD1	TRBV29-1	TRBJ2-7	TGCAGCGCCAGGACAGGGGGCTACGAGCAGTACTTC	CSARTGGYEQYF
.	.	TRBV21-1	TRBJ2-2	TGTGCCAGCAGCAAAGAGAGACAGGGATGGAACACCGGGGAGCTGTTTTTT	CASSKERQGWNTGELFF
.	TRBD2	TRBV10-1	TRBJ2-3	TGCGCCAGCAGCGAGGGACTAGGAATCGGAGATACGCAGTATTTT	CASSEGLGIGDTQYF
.	.	TRBV5-6	TRBJ1-2	TGTGCCAGCAGCTTGGACGGAGTAAGCCAGATTGTTGGCTACACCTTC	CASSLDGVSQIVGYTF
.	.	TRBV6-1	TRBJ2-6	TGTGCCAGCATCACGAGGGCGGACGGGGCCAACGTCCTGACTTTC	CASITRADGANVLTF
.	.	TRBV6-1	TRBJ1-5	TGTGCCAGCAGTGAACCTCCGGGGGGCAATCAGCCCCAGCATTTT	CASSEPPGGNQPQHF
few	.	TRBV5-4	TRBJ1-1	TGTGCCAGCAGCTTATCACCCCCCAGAAATACTGAAGCTTTCTTT	CASSLSPPRNTEAFF
.	TRBD2	TRBV7-9	TRBJ2-1	TGTGCCAGCAGCGCCGGACTAGCGGAGGACAATGAGCAGTTCTTC	CASSAGLAEDNEQFF
few	TRBD1	TRBV28	TRBJ1-6	TGTGCCAGCACCTCGGGACAGCCCTCACCCCTCCACTTT	CASTSGQPSPLHF
once	TRBD1	TRBV5-1	TRBJ2-7	TGCGCCAGCAGCTTGGGACAGGGTCCCTACGAGCAGTACTTC	CASSLGQGPYEQYF
.	TRBD2	TRBV7-9	TRBJ2-7	TGTGCCAGCACCGGGTGGCGGGAGGGTGAGCAGTACTTC	CASTGWREGEQYF
.	TRBD1	TRBV7-3	TRBJ2-1	TGTGCCAGCAGCTTTAGACAGGGGGACAATGAGCAGTTCTTC	CASSFRQGDNEQFF
.	.	TRBV4-1	TRBJ1-5	TGCGCCAGCAGCCAGGGGTCGGGGTCGCGGAATCAGCCCCAGCATTTT	CASSQGSGSRNQPQHF
once	.	TRBV6-5	TRBJ2-7	TGTGCCAGCAGCCCAGGCGCCTACGAGCAGTACTTC	CASSPGAYEQYF
.	.	TRBV19	TRBJ1-1	TGTGCCAGCAGCCTGCCGGGGGGCAGGACTGAAGCTTTCTTT	CASSLPGGRTEAFF
few	TRBD1	TRBV7-8	TRBJ2-1	TGTGCCAGCAGCTTATTCGGCAGGGGGCGGTTCAATGAGCAGTTCTTC	CASSLFGRGRFNEQFF
.	TRBD1	TRBV7-9	TRBJ1-4	TGTGCCAGCAGCCGGGACAGCTCTAATGAAAAACTGTTTTTT	CASSRDSSNEKLFF
.	.	TRBV5-4	TRBJ2-1	TGTGCCAGCAGCTCCGGAGGGAATGAGCAGTTCTTC	CASSSGGNEQFF
.	TRBD2	TRBV25-1	TRBJ2-2	TGTGCCAGCAGTGCTTTAGCGGGGGACACCGGGGAGCTGTTTTTT	CASSALAGDTGELFF
.	.	TRBV28	TRBJ2-7	TGTGCCAGCAGTTTAGGCGTCAGGCCCTACGAGCAGTACTTC	CASSLGVRPYEQYF
.	TRBD2	TRBV7-9	TRBJ2-1	TGTGCCAGCAGTCGGGAGGCCACTAGCAATGAGCAGTTCTTC	CASSREATSNEQFF
.	.	TRBV28	TRBJ2-3	TGTGCCAGCAGTTCTCTTCTAAGGCGGGTACTCCACCAAAGGAGGGGTGATACGCAGTATTTT	CASSSLLRRVLHQRRGDTQYF
.	.	TRBV11-3	TRBJ2-7	TGTGCCAGCAGCTCGGGTTCCCACGAGCAGTACTTC	CASSSGSHEQYF
.	.	TRBV7-9	TRBJ1-1	TGTGCCAGCAGCTTAGTTTGGGGGAGGAGCACTGAAGCTTTCTTT	CASSLVWGRSTEAFF
.	TRBD1	TRBV28	TRBJ1-1	TGTGCCAGCAGTTTAGGGACAGGGGCCAACACTGAAGCTTTCTTT	CASSLGTGANTEAFF
.	.	TRBV9	TRBJ2-1	TGTGCCAGCAGCGCGAGCCCAAATGCTGAGCAGTTCTTC	CASSASPNAEQFF
.	TRBD2	TRBV11-2	TRBJ2-5	TGTGCCAGCAGCTTATGGTTAGCGGGAGGACAAGAGACCCAGTACTTC	CASSLWLAGGQETQYF
.	.	TRBV2	TRBJ2-7	TGTGCCAGCAGTGAATCGGGCGGAGGGAACTACGAGCAGTACTTC	CASSESGGGNYEQYF
.	TRBD1	TRBV7-9	TRBJ1-1	TGTGCCAGCAGCTTAGTGAGGGGGCTGGGCACTGAAGCTTTCTTT	CASSLVRGLGTEAFF
.	.	TRBV12-5	TRBJ1-4	TGTGCTAGTCGGGGGGGCGAAAAACTGTTTTTT	CASRGGEKLFF
.	TRBD2	TRBV7-8	TRBJ2-1	TGTGCCAGCAGCCCAGAGAGGATGGGACTAGCGGGAGGACCCACCTACAATGAGCAGTTCTTC	CASSPERMGLAGGPTYNEQFF
once	TRBD1	TRBV6-5	TRBJ2-7	TGTGCCAGCAGCCCGGGACAGGGATCCTACGAGCAGTACTTC	CASSPGQGSYEQYF
.	.	TRBV5-6	TRBJ1-1	TGTGCCAGCAGTACGACAGGTTGGGGGCACACTGAAGCTTTCTTT	CASSTTGWGHTEAFF
.	.	TRBV5-4	TRBJ2-7	TGTGCCAGCAGCCCCGGTCGCGAGCAGTACTTC	CASSPGREQYF
.	TRBD1	TRBV5-4	TRBJ2-1	TGTGCCAGCAGGCCCACGGGACAGGGGGTTGGGAATGAGCAGTTCTTC	CASRPTGQGVGNEQFF
.	.	TRBV6-5	TRBJ1-4	TGTGCCAGCTCCTCCGAGGGGGGGAGTACGGAAAAACTGTTTTTT	CASSSEGGSTEKLFF
once	TRBD1	TRBV7-8	TRBJ2-1	TGTGCCAGCAGCCCTAACCCGGGACAGGAATACAATGAGCAGTTCTTC	CASSPNPGQEYNEQFF
.	TRBD2	TRBV10-3	TRBJ2-3	TGTGCCATCAGATTAGCGGGGGGGCCAGATACGCAGTATTTT	CAIRLAGGPDTQYF
.	.	TRBV30	TRBJ1-1	TGTGCCTGGAGTGTATTTAGCAGGGACACTGAAGCTTTCTTT	CAWSVFSRDTEAFF
.	TRBD1	TRBV11-2	TRBJ1-4	TGTGCCAGCAGCTTAGGGGACAGTCGGCGGGAAAAACTGTTTTTT	CASSLGDSRREKLFF
.	TRBD2	TRBV19	TRBJ2-7	TGTGCCAGTAGTATAGCGGCGGGAGGCCCTTACGAGCAGTACTTC	CASSIAAGGPYEQYF
.	TRBD2	TRBV29-1	TRBJ2-7	TGCAGCGTTGAAGCTCGTATGCGGGGGACCCCTAGGTACGAGCAGTACTTC	CSVEARMRGTPRYEQYF
.	TRBD1	TRBV5-1	TRBJ1-4	TGCGCCAGCAGCTTGGTCTTGGCAGGGGGACGTGAAAAACTGTTTTTT	CASSLVLAGGREKLFF
.	.	TRBV2	TRBJ2-2	TGTGCCAGCAGTGGGGGGCCGACCGGGGAGCTGTTTTTT	CASSGGPTGELFF
few	.	TRBV2	TRBJ1-5	TGTGCCTGTACAGGGTCACCTAGCAATCAGCCCCAGCATTTT	CACTGSPSNQPQHF
once	TRBD1	TRBV4-1	TRBJ2-7	TGCGCCAGCAGCCTCGGGACAGGGGGTGTGAGCGGGAGTCGCTACGAGCAGTACTTC	CASSLGTGGVSGSRYEQYF
.	TRBD1	TRBV11-1	TRBJ2-7	TGTGCCAGCACCCGACTTGGACAGGGCTACGAGCAGTACTTC	CASTRLGQGYEQYF
.	TRBD1	TRBV30	TRBJ2-7	TGTGCCTGGAGACCCGGGACAGCCGTCTACGAGCAGTACTTC	CAWRPGTAVYEQYF
.	TRBD1	TRBV9	TRBJ1-5	TGTGCCAGCAGTTCTACAGGGGGCGTACATCAGCCCCAGCATTTT	CASSSTGGVHQPQHF
few	TRBD1	TRBV11-2	TRBJ1-4	TGTGCCAGCAGTCCGGACAGGGGAAAACTGTTTTTT	CASSPDRGKLFF
.	.	TRBV2	TRBJ1-2	TGTGCCAGCAGTGGCGGGTTCGGTTGGGGCTATGGCTACACCTTC	CASSGGFGWGYGYTF
once	TRBD1	TRBV19	TRBJ1-1	TGTGCCAGTACCCCTTCAGGGGGATGGAACACTGAAGCTTTCTTT	CASTPSGGWNTEAFF
.	.	TRBV10-3	TRBJ2-2	TGTGCCATCAGACCGAGTCGTAGCGGTTCGAACACCGGGGAGCTGTTTTTT	CAIRPSRSGSNTGELFF
.	TRBD2	TRBV11-1	TRBJ2-1	TGTGCCAGCAGCTTGGTGGGGGGGGACTACAATGAGCAGTTCTTC	CASSLVGGDYNEQFF
.	.	TRBV19	TRBJ2-6	TGTGCCAGTAGTTTTGGCACTGGGGCCAACGTCCTGACTTTC	CASSFGTGANVLTF